This T cell receptor (beta chain) was identified in a study of early T cells in non-severe SARS-CoV-2 infection (dated by TCRdb to about 2021). As for the study more broadly: Because TCR sequencing relied on bulk RNA taken from unsorted whole blood, pairing of alpha and beta chains was not possible.

V trim: 6 bases; J trim: 9 bases; unmatched bases: 14. The CDR3 runs 13 amino acids, cysteine and phenylalanine included. Only the CDR3 region is kept as DNA, spanning 39 bases read in frame from base 1. CDR1 and CDR2 are drawn from the germline V gene (reference sequence): DFQATT, SNEGSKA. Set within a cohort of healthcare workers in London, UK, this nested case-control study involved weekly PCR testing of nasopharyngeal swabs along with blood sampling. Healthcare workers were recruited during the week of the UK lockdown, between 23 and 31 March 2020, and followed weekly for up to 16 weeks. The table lists this clonotype with a few counts. Its cognate antigen has yet to be identified. Base qualities are missing; no much larger clone stands one base away. The receptor library was made with 5' RACE. The sequencing machine was a NextSeq 500. The TCR library protocol attached unique molecular identifiers to individual cDNA molecules to correct for sequencing error and PCR bias. Both TCR alpha and beta chains were sequenced, and tight co-correlation was observed between alpha and beta sequence abundances in each sample. Per the source publication's procedure: Decombinator V4 was used to perform V gene, J gene and CDR3 annotation of TCR sequences. TCRs were defined as expanded if a significant change between any two time points was detected under a Poisson model with p below 0.0001. TCR abundances were normalised to the total number of TCRs sequenced per sample and were expressed as counts per million. MAIT TCRs were defined by TRAV1-2 paired with TRAJ12, TRAJ20 or TRAJ33, and iNKT TCRs by TRAV10 paired with TRAJ18. VDJdb, accessed on 1 November 2021, was searched for TCRs annotated for CMV, EBV and SARS-CoV-2, and TCRs annotated for more than one antigen were excluded. In TCRdb, the public reads were trimmed at Q25 with fastp and aligned with MiXCR, with productive beta chains retained. Entries that share a CDR3 protein sequence are merged under the most common genes and DNA. The V and J calls were determined by TCRdb, not by the authors. Across this sample there are around 100,000 distinct CDR3 sequences, with approximately 16% seen only once. Roughly 1.2% of the sample rests with the top ten.

Here is what the overall study found, with its caveats: Matching against VDJdb was skewed toward anti-spike CD8 responses, likely underestimated virus-specific expansions, and missed private and CD4 specificities.

The sequence is built from TRBV20-1 and TRBJ2-7; 7 bases in the middle match TRBD2. Sequencing was performed on whole blood. The TCR comes from an adult who was a healthcare worker with PCR-confirmed SARS-CoV-2 infection or an uninfected control (not recorded which). The CDR3 corresponds to CSALDGTGGGQYF. The nucleotide sequence reads as follows: TGCAGTGCGCTCGACGGGACGGGAGGCGGGCAGTACTTC.